The source of this TCR beta chain is a study of OX40 agonist ivuxolimab in advanced cancers. About the research overall: Under the entry rules, prior anti-PD-1, anti-PD-L1 or anti-CTLA-4 therapy was allowed, and about 40% had some. One hepatocellular carcinoma and a couple of cutaneous melanoma patients partially responded.

Clones were sequenced by immunoSEQ multiplex PCR, and TCRdb holds only the in-frame ones, with some missing. The table includes around 33,000 clones, 84% detected once. Notes on the study in general: More expanded clones were seen, on average, in CD8+ T cells than in CD4+. Expanded peripheral T-cell antigen specificity went undetermined.

V lost 4 bases and J lost 3; bases outside the gene matches: 13. Germline loops: CDR1 SGHNT, CDR2 YYREEE (reference sequence). This CDR3 has 16 residues. Comments on this clone: Antigen: not known.

This chain links TRBV5-4 with TRBJ2-7; 7 bases fit TRBD1. This clonotype was sampled from an adult with an advanced solid tumor such as melanoma, head and neck, liver or kidney cancer. Here the sequenced sample was CD4+ or CD8+ T cells sorted from blood, taken in a trial of the OX40 agonist ivuxolimab. The chain's CDR3 is CASSPVLHGQDYEQYF. CDR3 sequence (DNA): TGTGCCAGCAGCCCGGTGCTCCACGGACAGGACTACGAGCAGTACTTC.